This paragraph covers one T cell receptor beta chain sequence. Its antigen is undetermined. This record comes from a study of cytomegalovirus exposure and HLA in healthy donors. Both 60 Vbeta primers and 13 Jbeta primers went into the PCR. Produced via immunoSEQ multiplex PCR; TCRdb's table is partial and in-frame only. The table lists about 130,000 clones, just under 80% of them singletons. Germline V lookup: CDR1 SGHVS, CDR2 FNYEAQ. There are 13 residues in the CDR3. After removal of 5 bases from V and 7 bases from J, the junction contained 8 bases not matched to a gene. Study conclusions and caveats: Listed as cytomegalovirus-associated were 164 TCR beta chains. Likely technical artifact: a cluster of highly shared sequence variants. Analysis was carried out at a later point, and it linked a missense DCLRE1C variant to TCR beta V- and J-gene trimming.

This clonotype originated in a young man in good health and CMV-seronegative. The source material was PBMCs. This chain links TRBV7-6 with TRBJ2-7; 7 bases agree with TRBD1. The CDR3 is CASSRRQGREQYF. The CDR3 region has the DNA TGTGCCAGCAGCCGAAGACAGGGCAGGGAGCAGTACTTC. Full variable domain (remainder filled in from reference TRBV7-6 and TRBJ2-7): GAGVSQSPRYKVTKRGQDVALRCDPISGHVSLYWYRQALGQGPEFLTYFNYEAQQDKSGLPNDRFSAERPEGSISTLTIQRTEQRDSAMYRCASSRRQGREQYFGPGTRLTVT.